What follows describes a single T cell receptor beta chain. The data derive from a study of blood T cell repertoires in COVID-19. Study in general: From T cells, B-cell-depleted T cells, or PBMCs came the material, which was cDNA or gDNA.

J gave up 4 bases and V 4 bases, and 5 bases lay outside the gene matches. The CDR3 is 15 residues long. Germline CDR1 is WNHNN and CDR2 is SYGVQD (reference sequence). Profiling relied on immunoSEQ multiplex PCR, and the TCRdb table lists in-frame clones only, not all of them. Of hundreds of thousands of clones listed, approximately 85% were seen once; the top ten hold more than 2%. Participants came from about two dozen US areas, aged about 18 to 89 years. Sequenced sample: PBMCs or T cells enriched from blood (not recorded which). The chain carries TRBV10-1 and TRBJ2-2; 8 bases agree with TRBD1. The sequence was obtained from a man aged 25-45 years who had recovered from COVID-19. The CDR3 here is CASSGQGSVTGELFF. In nucleotides, the CDR3 is TGCGCCAGCAGTGGACAGGGGTCGGTCACCGGGGAGCTGTTTTTT.